This record covers a single T cell receptor beta chain. The target antigen is unknown. MiXCR, applied by TCRdb to the 5' RACE reads, yields one record per CDR3 protein. The sample gives more than 250,000 distinct CDR3 sequences, under 9% of which show up once; around 2.1% is in the top ten. This sample is part of a study of identical twins. Findings and caveats of the study: Insertion counts were lower in abundant cord blood beta clonotypes, a trend that memory repertoires did not show.

The CDR3 covers 14 residues. The germline V gene has CDR1 SGHTA and CDR2 FQGNSA. V was clipped by 3 bases and J by 3 bases, with 12 bases between them. These data also formed part of another study, on yellow fever vaccine responses in identical twins.

The clonotype comes from a woman between 18 and 29 years old in good health. What was sequenced was memory (CD45RO+) T cells sorted from blood. This sequence joins TRBV7-2 and TRBJ2-7; D may be TRBD2 (7 bases). CDR3 amino acids: CASSLGGAGYEQYV. CDR3 DNA sequence: TGTGCCAGCAGCTTGGGGGGGGCAGGCTACGAGCAGTACGTC.